A selection of T cell receptor beta chains follows, all from one sample in a study of blood T cell repertoires in COVID-19. The protocol was immunoSEQ multiplex PCR, while the TCRdb copy is restricted to in-frame clones and leaves out a portion. The sample shows hundreds of thousands of clones, approximately 92% of them seen only once. The sequenced sample consisted of PBMCs or T cells enriched from blood (not recorded which). The receptors derive from a man between 18 and 29 years old who had recovered from COVID-19. Both conserved end residues are part of each CDR3. The D gene is left open where the match is weak.

D: TRBD1
J: TRBJ1-2
V: TRBV29-1
CDR3: CSVRTGENYGYTF

D: .
J: TRBJ2-2
V: TRBV29-1
CDR3: CSVEGTQNTGELFF

D: TRBD2
J: TRBJ2-7
V: TRBV7-2
CDR3: CASRLGTSGGYYEQYF

D: .
J: TRBJ2-3
V: TRBV28
CDR3: CASNSERAFTDTQYF

D: TRBD2
J: TRBJ2-7
V: TRBV12-5
CDR3: CASGRGVAYEQYF

D: TRBD2
J: TRBJ2-1
V: TRBV11-2
CDR3: CASSLLLGLAGGPGNEQFF

D: TRBD2
J: TRBJ2-2
V: TRBV9
CDR3: CASSGRGLAGVDTGELFF

D: TRBD1
J: TRBJ1-4
V: TRBV28
CDR3: CASSSKGQGEREKLFF

D: .
J: TRBJ2-7
V: TRBV20-1
CDR3: CSVQDRYEQYF

D: TRBD1
J: TRBJ1-2
V: TRBV5-5
CDR3: CASSLVGDSSNYGYTF

D: TRBD1
J: TRBJ1-1
V: TRBV7-9
CDR3: CASSQSDRAGTEAFF

D: TRBD1
J: TRBJ1-2
V: TRBV28
CDR3: CASSNNVDRLDGYTF

D: TRBD1
J: TRBJ1-2
V: TRBV7-2
CDR3: CASSPLDRAPGYTF

D: .
J: TRBJ1-1
V: TRBV5-5
CDR3: CASSFNIFPGTTGNTEAFF

D: TRBD1
J: TRBJ1-1
V: TRBV9
CDR3: CASSVGGQGYTEAFF

D: TRBD2
J: TRBJ2-7
V: TRBV4-1
CDR3: CASSQDATGGAYEQYF

D: TRBD2
J: TRBJ2-3
V: TRBV5-1
CDR3: CASSLEAGVLDTQYF

D: .
J: TRBJ2-7
V: TRBV12-3/TRBV12-4
CDR3: CASSLAGSYEQYF

D: TRBD2
J: TRBJ2-1
V: TRBV11-1
CDR3: CASNEAGADHNEQFF

D: .
J: TRBJ2-3
V: TRBV24-1
CDR3: CATSDSLNASGTDTQYF

D: .
J: TRBJ1-2
V: TRBV10-2
CDR3: CASGQIPNYGYTF

D: .
J: TRBJ1-6
V: TRBV7-8
CDR3: CASTPLGGSSYNSPLHF

D: .
J: TRBJ2-3
V: TRBV30
CDR3: CAWSVGAGSNTQYF

D: TRBD2
J: TRBJ2-3
V: TRBV7-9
CDR3: CASSLRQSSGSTDTQYF

D: .
J: TRBJ1-3
V: TRBV3-1/TRBV3-2
CDR3: CASSLAPRNTIYF

D: .
J: TRBJ1-1
V: TRBV5-1
CDR3: CASSLAGAVEAFF

D: .
J: TRBJ2-7
V: TRBV5-1
CDR3: CASSLELGREQYF

D: .
J: TRBJ1-3
V: TRBV2
CDR3: CASVSRSHLSGNTIYF

D: TRBD1
J: TRBJ1-2
V: TRBV5-1
CDR3: CASSLTGGIYGYTF

D: TRBD2
J: TRBJ2-3
V: TRBV4-3
CDR3: CASSLVAGGPGVTDTQYF

D: .
J: TRBJ2-5
V: TRBV15
CDR3: CATSSAGLALGETQYF

D: .
J: TRBJ1-5
V: TRBV18
CDR3: CASSGADSNQPQHF

D: .
J: TRBJ1-3
V: TRBV5-4
CDR3: CASSLTGGNTIYF

D: .
J: TRBJ1-3
V: TRBV4-3
CDR3: CASSQAVIDTIYF

D: TRBD2
J: TRBJ2-3
V: TRBV6-5
CDR3: CASSYPAGEPDTQYF

D: .
J: TRBJ1-6
V: TRBV28
CDR3: CASRAQANSPLHF

D: .
J: TRBJ2-2
V: TRBV19
CDR3: CASQTLSGTGVRGRASGELFF

D: .
J: TRBJ1-1
V: TRBV10-1
CDR3: CASSEGLKMNTEAFF

D: TRBD1
J: TRBJ1-6
V: TRBV7-8
CDR3: CASSRAGTGDLRSSPLHF

D: TRBD1
J: TRBJ1-1
V: TRBV5-4
CDR3: CASSSDRGAEAFF

D: TRBD1
J: TRBJ1-2
V: TRBV5-1
CDR3: CASSKHDGDSTGIGYTF

D: .
J: TRBJ2-3
V: TRBV5-4
CDR3: CASSKESTDTQYF

D: TRBD1
J: TRBJ1-1
V: TRBV19
CDR3: CASSNRGHRVRGTEAFF

D: TRBD1
J: TRBJ2-3
V: TRBV18
CDR3: CASSPRKGASTDTQYF

D: .
J: TRBJ1-1
V: TRBV11-2
CDR3: CASSPGGLNTEAFF

D: .
J: TRBJ2-1
V: TRBV9
CDR3: CASSAPLDSYNEQFF

D: .
J: TRBJ1-3
V: TRBV13
CDR3: CASSLTDGNTIYF

D: .
J: TRBJ1-2
V: TRBV7-3
CDR3: CASSLDPGNYGYTF

D: .
J: TRBJ1-1
V: TRBV20-1
CDR3: CSASGAGDTEAFF

D: TRBD1
J: TRBJ1-1
V: TRBV5-4
CDR3: CASSESTGGWTEAFF

D: TRBD2
J: TRBJ2-3
V: TRBV5-4
CDR3: CASSKPHAGGRTDTQYF

D: TRBD1
J: TRBJ2-1
V: TRBV6-6
CDR3: CASIAGQGFYNEQFF

D: .
J: TRBJ2-2
V: TRBV18
CDR3: CASSPPYGSMNTGELFF